Listed below are T cell receptor beta chains from one sample, sequenced in a study of cytomegalovirus exposure and HLA in healthy donors. Some clones are missing from TCRdb's copy, which holds only in-frame ones; the method was immunoSEQ multiplex PCR. The repertoire holds some 150,000 clones, with about 79% as singletons. Sequencing was performed on PBMCs. Every receptor here comes from a female donor in good health and CMV-seropositive. The CDR3 runs from the conserved cysteine through the conserved F or W. D genes are given only for firm matches. Clone size is given for some rows only: seen once, a few or many times, or a class if the clone is expanded.

j_gene	v_gene	abundance	d_gene	CDR3nt	CDR3aa
TRBJ2-7	TRBV14	NA	TRBD2	TGTGCCAGCAGCCCCCGGGGCGGGGGGCTTCCCTACGAGCAGTACTTC	CASSPRGGGLPYEQYF
TRBJ2-1	TRBV7-2	NA	TRBD2	TGTGCCAGCAGCTTGGGACTAGTTGGCAATGAGCAGTTCTTC	CASSLGLVGNEQFF
TRBJ1-1	TRBV6-1	NA	TRBD1	TGTGCCAGCAGTGAGGGGCAGGGGGGTCTCCGCGTCACTGAAGCTTTCTTT	CASSEGQGGLRVTEAFF
TRBJ2-7	TRBV19	NA	NA	TGTGCCAGTAGTATTCGGCAGGGAGGATACGAGCAGTACTTC	CASSIRQGGYEQYF
TRBJ2-7	TRBV7-3	NA	NA	TGTGCCAGCAGCCCCACCGGGACATCCTACGAGCAGTACTTC	CASSPTGTSYEQYF
TRBJ2-5	TRBV11-2	few	TRBD2	TGTGCCAGCAGCACGCCCAGGACTAGCTTTCAGACCCAGTACTTC	CASSTPRTSFQTQYF
TRBJ1-1	TRBV27	NA	NA	TGTGCCAGCAGTTTATCAAGGGGGAACACTGAAGCTTTCTTT	CASSLSRGNTEAFF
TRBJ2-7	TRBV2	once	TRBD2	TGTGCCAGCAGTCGAAGCGGGGGAGGGACCTACGAGCAGTACTTC	CASSRSGGGTYEQYF
TRBJ1-2	TRBV10-3	NA	TRBD1	TGTGCCATCAGTGAGTCGTCGGACAGGGTGGACTACGGCTACACCTTC	CAISESSDRVDYGYTF
TRBJ1-2	TRBV11-1	few	NA	TGTGCCAGCAGCCTAAACGTACAGGGATTCGATGGCTACACCTTC	CASSLNVQGFDGYTF
TRBJ2-2	TRBV2	NA	TRBD1	TGTGCCAGCAGTGCAGCAGGGGGCCTAGGCACCGGGGAGCTGTTTTTT	CASSAAGGLGTGELFF
TRBJ2-5	TRBV9	NA	TRBD2	TGTGCCAGCAGCAAAGCCAAAGGACTAGCGGGAACGCAAGAGACCCAGTACTTC	CASSKAKGLAGTQETQYF
TRBJ1-2	TRBV19	NA	NA	TGTGCCAGTAGTCCACGGGGAAACTATGGCTACACCTTC	CASSPRGNYGYTF
TRBJ1-1	TRBV15	NA	NA	TGTGCCACCAGCAGACCCGGAGCGGGGGCTGAACATAACGGAGCTTTCTTT	CATSRPGAGAEHNGAFF
TRBJ1-1	TRBV6-5	NA	TRBD1	TGTGCCAGCAGGGGACAGGGGTTTAAGGAAGCTTTCTTT	CASRGQGFKEAFF
TRBJ2-1	TRBV19	NA	TRBD2	TGTGCCAGTAGTACGGGGGGCTCCTACAATGAGCAGTTCTTC	CASSTGGSYNEQFF
TRBJ1-1	TRBV9	NA	NA	TGTGCCAGCAGCGAGACAAGGAACACTGAAGCTTTCTTT	CASSETRNTEAFF
TRBJ2-3	TRBV15	NA	TRBD2	TGTGCCACCAGCAGAGATTTACTAGCGGGAGATACGCAGTATTTT	CATSRDLLAGDTQYF
TRBJ1-5	TRBV23-1	NA	NA	TGCGCCAGCAGTCATCAGGGTCAGCCCCAGCATTTT	CASSHQGQPQHF
TRBJ2-1	TRBV7-3	NA	NA	TGTGCCAGCAGCTTAACGGCGCAAAGGGGCCAATACAATGAGCAGTTCTTC	CASSLTAQRGQYNEQFF
TRBJ1-1	TRBV19	once	TRBD1	TGTGCCAGTAGTATAGCAGGGGGCAGGGAAGCTTTCTTT	CASSIAGGREAFF
TRBJ1-2	TRBV9	NA	NA	TGTGCCAGCAGCGTAGACCTTACCCAGGGGGGCTACACCTTC	CASSVDLTQGGYTF
TRBJ2-1	TRBV19	NA	TRBD2	TGTGCCAGTACTACTAGCGGGAGTCCACCCTTCAATGAGCAGTTCTTC	CASTTSGSPPFNEQFF
TRBJ2-1	TRBV28	NA	TRBD2	TGTGCCAGCTTACTAGCGGGAGGGCCTGATGAGCAGTTCTTC	CASLLAGGPDEQFF
TRBJ2-3	TRBV18	NA	NA	TGTGCCAGCTCACCAGGAGGGGCGAGGTTTGCTACGCAGTATTTT	CASSPGGARFATQYF
TRBJ2-5	TRBV5-1	few	TRBD2	TGCGCCAGCAAAGCTAGTCTAGCGGGGGGGCAAGAGACCCAGTACTTC	CASKASLAGGQETQYF
TRBJ2-7	TRBV19	NA	TRBD2	TGTGCCAGTAGTGGGCTAGCGGGAGGGCAGCAGTACTTC	CASSGLAGGQQYF
TRBJ1-5	TRBV27	few	TRBD1	TGTGCCAGCAGTAGGGGGCTCAGCAATCAGCCCCAGCATTTT	CASSRGLSNQPQHF
TRBJ2-7	TRBV9	few	NA	TGTGCCAGCAGCGTAGCTGAGGGCCTCTACGAGCAGTACTTC	CASSVAEGLYEQYF
TRBJ2-7	TRBV19	NA	TRBD1	TGTGCCAGTAGGAAACAGGGGGCCTCCTACGAGCAGTACTTC	CASRKQGASYEQYF
TRBJ2-2	TRBV9	few	NA	TGTGCCAGCACGCCGGTGAACACCGGGGAGCTGTTTTTT	CASTPVNTGELFF
TRBJ1-1	TRBV4-2	NA	NA	TGTGCCAGCAGCCAGGGGGCGCCCACTGAAGCTTTCTTT	CASSQGAPTEAFF
TRBJ2-5	TRBV4-1	once	NA	TGCGCCAGCAGCCAAGATTTCAGGTACCAAGAGACCCAGTACTTC	CASSQDFRYQETQYF
TRBJ2-7	TRBV9	NA	TRBD2	TGTGCCAGCAGCACGCCTAGCGGGTCCCCCTACGAGCAGTACTTC	CASSTPSGSPYEQYF
TRBJ2-7	TRBV5-1	NA	NA	TGCGCCAGCAGCTTAATTCTAAGCTCCTACGAGCAGTACTTC	CASSLILSSYEQYF
TRBJ1-5	TRBV4-2	NA	NA	TGTGCCAGCAGCCAAGTCGAGGGTTGGGTGGGTCAGCCCCAGCATTTT	CASSQVEGWVGQPQHF
TRBJ2-7	TRBV9	NA	NA	TGTGCCAGCAGCGTAGGGAGCTCCTACGAGCAGTACTTC	CASSVGSSYEQYF
TRBJ2-2	TRBV7-3	NA	TRBD1	TGTGCCAGCAGCATAGACAGGGATGACGGGGAGCTGTTTTTT	CASSIDRDDGELFF
TRBJ2-7	TRBV18	NA	NA	TGTGCCAGCTCACCTGGCGGGACGAGGGGCTACGAGCAGTACTTC	CASSPGGTRGYEQYF
TRBJ1-3	TRBV6-1	once	NA	TGTGCCAGCAGTGAAAGGGGACTGACCTCTGGAAACACCATATATTTT	CASSERGLTSGNTIYF
TRBJ2-1	TRBV5-1	NA	TRBD2	TGCGCCAGCAGCTTGGCCGGGACTATCTACAATGAGCAGTTCTTC	CASSLAGTIYNEQFF
TRBJ1-1	TRBV1	NA	NA	TGCACCAGCAGCCACCGGGCAGGGGGGATGGACACTGAAGCTTTCTTT	CTSSHRAGGMDTEAFF
TRBJ1-5	TRBV7-2	NA	NA	TGTGCCAGCAGCTTAGTGGGGGGTTATCAGCCCCAGCATTTT	CASSLVGGYQPQHF